The rows below give T cell receptor beta chains drawn from one sample of a study of OX40 agonist ivuxolimab in advanced cancers. The method was immunoSEQ multiplex PCR; TCRdb's version includes in-frame clones alone and lacks a portion of them. The repertoire has roughly 75,000 clones, roughly nine tenths of them found once; the top ten carry 5.5% to 6.5%. The sequenced sample was CD4+ or CD8+ T cells sorted from blood, obtained in a trial of the OX40 agonist ivuxolimab. The source of these receptors is an adult with an advanced solid tumor such as melanoma, head and neck, liver or kidney cancer. Both conserved end residues are part of each CDR3. D genes are given only for firm matches. Expanded clones get a size class; other rows say once, few or many, or leave the size out.

V	length	J	D	size	DNA	CDR3
TRBV6-5	13	TRBJ2-1	TRBD2	few	TGTGCCAGCAGTTACACCGGGGGGAGGAGGCAGTTCTTC	CASSYTGGRRQFF
TRBV19	14	TRBJ2-4	-	-	TGTGCCAGTAGTATAGTCGCAGGGTGGAACATTCAGTACTTC	CASSIVAGWNIQYF
TRBV7-9	16	TRBJ2-1	-	-	TGTGCCAGCAGCTCGACCCCGGGACCCCTCTCCCATGAGCAGTTCTTC	CASSSTPGPLSHEQFF
TRBV27	14	TRBJ2-5	TRBD1	-	TGTGCCAGCAGTGCCGACAGGGTCGGAGAGACCCAGTACTTC	CASSADRVGETQYF
TRBV11-1	13	TRBJ2-7	TRBD2	-	TGTGCCAGCAGCTTTCCGGGGGGGGTCGAGCAGTACTTC	CASSFPGGVEQYF
TRBV4-1	15	TRBJ1-6	-	once	TGCGCCAGCAGCCAAGTGCCCCGGTGGGATTCACCCCTCCACTTT	CASSQVPRWDSPLHF
TRBV19	20	TRBJ1-3	TRBD1	-	TGTGCCAGTAGTACGGGACAGGGAGTATTTGCTCTCAGTTCTGGAAACACCATATATTTT	CASSTGQGVFALSSGNTIYF
TRBV25-1	14	TRBJ2-7	TRBD1	-	TGTGCCAGCAGTGAATCGCAGGGGGTTTACGAGCAGTACTTC	CASSESQGVYEQYF
TRBV15	15	TRBJ1-2	-	-	TGTGCCACCAGCAGAGCCGGAGTAGAACTTATGGGCTACACCTTC	CATSRAGVELMGYTF
TRBV4-2	15	TRBJ2-1	TRBD2	-	TGTGCCAGCAGCCCACTAGCGGGAGGGAACAATGAGCAGTTCTTC	CASSPLAGGNNEQFF
TRBV5-4	15	TRBJ2-6	-	-	TGTGCCAGCAGCCTGGGGGCGCCTGGGGCCAACGTCCTGACTTTC	CASSLGAPGANVLTF
TRBV28	16	TRBJ1-5	-	once	TGTGCCAGCAGTTTAAATTCAGGGTGGAGCAATCAGCCCCAGCATTTT	CASSLNSGWSNQPQHF